This T cell receptor (beta chain) comes out of a study of CD8+ T cells in alopecia areata. Findings of the study overall: Besides other cells, scalp samples also yield sequences of resident alphabeta T cells from normal skin.

In each case, RNA was isolated and then reverse transcribed into cDNA as the sequencing template. Method: immunoSEQ multiplex PCR; TCRdb's copy keeps in-frame clones and lacks some. The sample includes approximately 280,000 clones, none of them occurring once. The table lists this clone with a few counts. Its antigen remains unidentified. Gene names refer to mouse genes. Sequencing ends 4 residues short of the CDR3 end; the germline J gene provides the rest. The pooled cutaneous lymph node cells were sorted using several markers (CD4, CD8alpha, NKG2D, NKG2ACE and others). From germline, CDR1 is NSHNY and CDR2 SYGAGN. This CDR3 spans 14 amino acids. V lost 3 bases to trimming and J lost 2 bases, with 10 bases between them.

The TCR sequence derives from a C3H/HeJ mouse with alopecia areata. This mouse strain has H2-k as its MHC haplotype. The J gene is TRBJ2-3, the V gene TRBV13-1, with a weak D call TRBD1 (6 bases). The sequencing input was CD4+ T cells sorted from a lymph node. Incomplete CDR3 DNA: TGTGCCAGCAGTGGGTGGACAGATGCAGAA. Encoded protein: CASSGWTDAE. The entire CDR3 reads CASSGWTDAETLYF.